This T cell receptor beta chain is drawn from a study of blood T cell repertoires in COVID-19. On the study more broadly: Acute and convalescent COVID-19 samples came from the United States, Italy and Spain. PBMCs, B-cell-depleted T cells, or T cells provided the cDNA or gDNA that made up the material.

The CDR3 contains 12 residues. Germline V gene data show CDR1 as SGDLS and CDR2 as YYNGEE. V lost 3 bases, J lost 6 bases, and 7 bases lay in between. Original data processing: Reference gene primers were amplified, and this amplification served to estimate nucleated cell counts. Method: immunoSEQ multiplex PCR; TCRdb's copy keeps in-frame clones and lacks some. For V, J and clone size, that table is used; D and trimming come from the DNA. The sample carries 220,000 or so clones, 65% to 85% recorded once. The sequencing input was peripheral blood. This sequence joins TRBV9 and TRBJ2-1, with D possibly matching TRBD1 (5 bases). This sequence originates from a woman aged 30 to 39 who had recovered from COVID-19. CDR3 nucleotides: TGTGCCAGCAGCGCTAGGGGCAATGAGCAGTTCTTC. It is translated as CASSARGNEQFF.